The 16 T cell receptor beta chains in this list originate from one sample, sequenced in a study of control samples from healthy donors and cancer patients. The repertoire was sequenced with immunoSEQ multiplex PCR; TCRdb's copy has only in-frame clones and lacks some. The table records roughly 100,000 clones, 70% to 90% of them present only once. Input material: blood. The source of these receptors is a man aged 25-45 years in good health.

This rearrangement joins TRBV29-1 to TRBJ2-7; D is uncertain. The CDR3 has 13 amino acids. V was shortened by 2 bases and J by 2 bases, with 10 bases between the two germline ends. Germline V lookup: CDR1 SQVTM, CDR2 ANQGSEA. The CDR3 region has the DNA TGCAGCGTTGAATCAGTTTTCACCTACGAGCAGTACTTC. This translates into CSVESVFTYEQYF.

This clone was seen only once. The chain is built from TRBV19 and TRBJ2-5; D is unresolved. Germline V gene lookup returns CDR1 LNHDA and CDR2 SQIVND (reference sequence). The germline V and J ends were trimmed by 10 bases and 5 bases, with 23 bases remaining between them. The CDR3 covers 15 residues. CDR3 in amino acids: CATRLSATIRETQYF. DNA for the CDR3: TGTGCCACCCGACTTTCGGCAACCATTCGGGAGACCCAGTACTTC. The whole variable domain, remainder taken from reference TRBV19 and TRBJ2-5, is DGGITQSPKYLFRKEGQNVTLSCEQNLNHDAMYWYRQDPGQGLRLIYYSQIVNDFQKGDIAEGYSVSREKKESFPLTVTSAQKNPTAFYLCATRLSATIRETQYFGPGTRLLVL.

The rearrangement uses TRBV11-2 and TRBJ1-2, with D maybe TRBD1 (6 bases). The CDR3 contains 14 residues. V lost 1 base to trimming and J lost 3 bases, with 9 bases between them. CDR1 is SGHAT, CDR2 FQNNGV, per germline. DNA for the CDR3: TGTGCCAGCAGCTTAGTCTACAGGGACTATGGCTACACCTTC. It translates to CASSLVYRDYGYTF.

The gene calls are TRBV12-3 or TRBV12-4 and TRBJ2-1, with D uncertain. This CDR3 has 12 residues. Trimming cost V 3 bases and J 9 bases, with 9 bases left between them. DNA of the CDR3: TGTGCCAGCAGTTTGCTCTACGGTGAGCAGTTCTTC. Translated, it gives CASSLLYGEQFF.

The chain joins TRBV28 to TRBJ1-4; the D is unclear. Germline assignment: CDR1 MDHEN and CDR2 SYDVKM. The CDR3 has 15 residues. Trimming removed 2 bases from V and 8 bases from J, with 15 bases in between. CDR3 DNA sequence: TGTGCCAGCAGTTTACAGGCCGACCGCGGGGAAAAACTGTTTTTT. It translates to CASSLQADRGEKLFF.

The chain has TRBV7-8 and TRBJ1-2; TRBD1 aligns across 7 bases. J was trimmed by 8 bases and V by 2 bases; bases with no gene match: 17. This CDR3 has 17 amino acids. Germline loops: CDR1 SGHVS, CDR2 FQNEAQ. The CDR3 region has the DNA TGTGCCAGCAGCTTACCAACTACAGGGGACGGGGATTCGGGCTACACCTTC. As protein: CASSLPTTGDGDSGYTF.

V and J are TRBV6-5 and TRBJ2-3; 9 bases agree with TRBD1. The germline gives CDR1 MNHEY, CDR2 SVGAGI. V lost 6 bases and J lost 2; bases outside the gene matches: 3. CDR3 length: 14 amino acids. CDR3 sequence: CASSWDRATDTQYF. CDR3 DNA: TGTGCCAGCAGCTGGGACAGGGCCACAGATACGCAGTATTTT.

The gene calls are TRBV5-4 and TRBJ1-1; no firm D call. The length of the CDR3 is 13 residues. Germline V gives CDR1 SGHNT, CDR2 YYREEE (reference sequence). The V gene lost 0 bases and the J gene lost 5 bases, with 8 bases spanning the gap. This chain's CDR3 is CASSLDRWTEAFF. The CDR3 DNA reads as TGTGCCAGCAGCTTGGACAGATGGACTGAAGCTTTCTTT.

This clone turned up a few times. The CDR3 loop is CATSRAGGNQETQYF. The CDR3 region has the DNA TGTGCCACCAGCAGAGCCGGGGGAAACCAAGAGACCCAGTACTTC. V gene TRBV15 combines with J gene TRBJ2-5; TRBD2 is a possible D gene (6 bases). Germline lookup yields CDR1 LNHNV and CDR2 YYDKDF (reference sequence). The CDR3 sequence is 15 residues long. Trimming removed 1 base from V and 0 bases from J, with 9 bases in between.

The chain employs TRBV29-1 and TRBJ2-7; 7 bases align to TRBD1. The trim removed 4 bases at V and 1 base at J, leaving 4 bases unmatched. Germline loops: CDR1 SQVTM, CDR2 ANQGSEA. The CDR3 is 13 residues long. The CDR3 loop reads CSVGWGQSYEQYF. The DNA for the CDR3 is TGCAGCGTTGGGTGGGGACAGTCCTACGAGCAGTACTTC.

CDR3 nucleotides: TGTGCCAGCAGCTTTAGAGGATCCTCTGGAAACACCATATATTTT. It codes for CASSFRGSSGNTIYF. This chain joins TRBV6-5 and TRBJ1-3; D is undetermined. The CDR3 covers 15 residues. V lost 6 bases, J lost 0 bases, and 12 bases lay in between. Germline V gene sequence: CDR1 MNHEY, CDR2 SVGAGI.

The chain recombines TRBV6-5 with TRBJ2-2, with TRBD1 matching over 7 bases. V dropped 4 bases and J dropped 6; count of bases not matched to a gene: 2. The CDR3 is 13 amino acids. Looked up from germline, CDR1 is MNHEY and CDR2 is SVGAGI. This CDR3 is CASSSQGPGELFF. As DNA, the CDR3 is TGTGCCAGCAGTTCACAGGGGCCCGGGGAGCTGTTTTTT.

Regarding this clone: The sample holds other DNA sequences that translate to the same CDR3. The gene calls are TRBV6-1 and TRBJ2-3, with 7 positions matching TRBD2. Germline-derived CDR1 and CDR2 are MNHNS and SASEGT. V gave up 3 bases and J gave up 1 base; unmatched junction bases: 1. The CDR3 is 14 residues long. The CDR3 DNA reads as TGTGCCAGCAGTGAGGCGGGGGGCACAGATACGCAGTATTTT. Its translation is CASSEAGGTDTQYF.

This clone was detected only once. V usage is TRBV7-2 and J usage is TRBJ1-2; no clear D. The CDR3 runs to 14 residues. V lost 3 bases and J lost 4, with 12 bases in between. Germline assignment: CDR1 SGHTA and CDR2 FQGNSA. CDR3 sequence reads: CASSLGQIGYGYTF. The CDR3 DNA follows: TGTGCCAGCAGCTTGGGCCAGATTGGCTATGGCTACACCTTC. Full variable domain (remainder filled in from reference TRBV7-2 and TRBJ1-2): GAGVSQSPSNKVTEKGKDVELRCDPISGHTALYWYRQSLGQGLEFLIYFQGNSAPDKSGLPSDRFSAERTGGSVSTLTIQRTQQEDSAVYLCASSLGQIGYGYTFGSGTRLTVV.

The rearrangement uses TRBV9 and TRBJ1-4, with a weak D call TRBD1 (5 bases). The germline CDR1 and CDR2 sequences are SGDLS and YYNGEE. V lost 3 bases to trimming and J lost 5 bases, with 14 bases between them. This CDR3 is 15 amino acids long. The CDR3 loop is CASSAAGTGNEKLFF. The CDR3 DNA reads TGTGCCAGCAGCGCGGCCGGGACGGGGAATGAAAAACTGTTTTTT.

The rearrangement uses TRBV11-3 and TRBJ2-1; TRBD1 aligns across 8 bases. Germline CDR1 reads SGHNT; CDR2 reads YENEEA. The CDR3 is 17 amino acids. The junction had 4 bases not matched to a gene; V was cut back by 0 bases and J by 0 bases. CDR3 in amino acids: CASSLEFGTGSYNEQFF. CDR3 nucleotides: TGTGCCAGCAGCTTAGAATTCGGGACAGGCTCCTACAATGAGCAGTTCTTC.